This record concerns one T cell receptor (beta chain) sequence. Its cognate antigen has yet to be identified. Per-base quality was not reported, and no clone a single base away is much larger than it. This specimen belongs to a study of T cell repertoires in cytomegalovirus infection (dated by TCRdb to between 2019 and 2020). Study-wide context: Peptide stimulations targeted recently identified HLA-C-restricted CMV epitopes, whose presentation resists viral immunomodulation, together with well-studied HLA-B-restricted epitopes. Because public TCR beta signatures pointed to carriage of CMV infection together with the matching HLA type, the HLA type of each donor mattered for the analysis.

The germline V gene encodes CDR1 SEHNR and CDR2 FQNEAQ (reference sequence). From V the trimming removes 10 bases and from J it removes 8 bases, while the gene matches leave 14 bases of the junction unaccounted for. CDR3 length: 15 amino acids, cysteine to phenylalanine. Of the read, only the CDR3 DNA is kept; its 45 bases are in frame from base 1. General findings and caveats noted by the study authors: The ex vivo response was dominated by HLA-C-restricted CMV-specific TCR beta clonotypes, and the single most frequent clonotype in two of eight donors was supplied by these HLA-C-restricted clonotypes. Cumulative frequency of public TCR beta family members discriminated carriers of CMV infection plus the relevant HLA type in this cohort and an independent roughly 320-donor cohort.

The reads were generated on an Illumina HiSeq 1500. TCRdb trimmed public reads at Q25 via fastp, called clones via MiXCR and kept in-frame beta chains. Each CDR3 protein gets just one entry, which takes the most common genes and DNA from the rows behind it. This sample gives about 920,000 distinct CDR3 sequences in total; about 33% of them show up just once. Roughly 13% of the sample rests with the top ten. The treatment or condition label, read with the paper, signifies: in vitro stimulation with specific CMV peptide epitopes to enrich CMV-specific T cells. This specimen was cultured CD8+ T cells from PBMCs, taken from culture after CMV antigen stimulation. This receptor was identified in a human donor in good health (CMV status not recorded). Some clones in this sample may be carry-over from other donors' samples. The sequence links TRBV7-9 to TRBJ2-1, with 10 bases in between that match TRBD1. The nucleotides read TGTGCCATCCCCCGGGACAGGGGTTTTGGCCATGAGCAGTTCTTC. This translates into CAIPRDRGFGHEQFF.